This T cell receptor beta chain was sequenced for a study of blood T cell repertoires in COVID-19. For the study at large: Acute and convalescent COVID-19 samples came from the United States, Italy and Spain. The analysed material was cDNA or gDNA that came from T cells, B-cell-depleted T cells, or PBMCs.

Trimming at V came to 3 bases and at J to 3 bases, leaving 1 base not matched to a gene. Germline CDR1 and CDR2: MGHRA and YSYEKL. CDR3 size: 13 residues. Source study methods: Amplified reference gene primers provided the basis for estimating nucleated cell counts. The data were produced by immunoSEQ multiplex PCR, yet TCRdb's version contains in-frame clones alone and is incomplete. From that table come the V and J calls and clone size; the DNA was used to work out D and trimming. The table records around 130,000 clones, 85% of them present only once. Sequencing input: peripheral blood. The receptor comes from a man aged 50-60 years with acute or convalescent COVID-19. This chain links TRBV4-1 with TRBJ1-2; 7 bases fit TRBD1. The CDR3 sequence: CASSQTGYYGYTF. CDR3 sequence (DNA): TGCGCCAGCAGCCAGACAGGGTACTATGGCTACACCTTC.